A selection of T cell receptor beta chains follows, all from one sample in a study of vaccination and CD4 T cells after COVID-19. TCRdb passed the PCR reads through MiXCR, listing each CDR3 protein once. The sample includes about 8,800 distinct CDR3 sequences, 50% to 70% of them seen just once. These receptors' targets are unknown. The material sequenced was cultured CD4+ T cells from blood, taken after SARS-CoV-2 vaccination. The receptor set was obtained from a human donor with COVID-19. The CDR3 runs from the conserved cysteine through the conserved F or W.

TRBJ1-2 TRBV20-1 16 CSARGATAKSPYGYTF
TRBJ2-7 TRBV30 12 CAWSSGFYEQYF
TRBJ1-5 TRBV6-1 15 CASSVTGDSNQPQHF
TRBJ2-3 TRBV12-3/TRBV12-4 16 CASSLGLAASTDTQYF
TRBJ1-1 TRBV6-1 14 CANMKGVSNTEAFF
TRBJ1-2 TRBV27 16 CASSLQGPSIGYGYTF
TRBJ1-3 TRBV6-1 15 CASSLQGDSGNTIYF
TRBJ2-4 TRBV10-3 12 CAISESGSLQYF
TRBJ2-3 TRBV6-1 15 CASLLAGVSTDTQYF
TRBJ1-6 TRBV27 18 CASSLSRAGQRYNSPLHF
TRBJ1-3 TRBV6-1 14 CASSPGTFGNTIYF
TRBJ1-1 TRBV7-6 14 CASSLADRGSEAFF
TRBJ1-2 TRBV10-3 17 CAISGRTGHQGDYGYTF
TRBJ1-1 TRBV20-1 14 CSARGGRGAYEAFF
TRBJ1-5 TRBV7-9 15 CASSFGTGLGQPQHF
TRBJ2-2 TRBV6-2/TRBV6-3 17 CASSPPSGGITTGELFF
TRBJ1-2 TRBV20-1 13 CSSTGGNGYGYTF
TRBJ1-6 TRBV4-1 15 CASSTGDSPNSPLHF
TRBJ2-5 TRBV10-2 12 CASRANAETQYF
TRBJ2-5 TRBV19 13 CASSIGGGETQYF
TRBJ1-1 TRBV19 14 CASMAGGRNTEAFF
TRBJ2-5 TRBV6-5 13 CASSYSNRETQYF
TRBJ2-2 TRBV20-1 13 CSAGTGGGRELFF
TRBJ1-1 TRBV29-1 13 CSVVGGGNTEAFF
TRBJ1-6 TRBV25-1 15 CASSMGSIPNSPLHF
TRBJ2-5 TRBV10-3 16 CAISEPRTGDQETQYF
TRBJ2-5 TRBV6-1 11 CASQERETQYF
TRBJ1-5 TRBV20-1 17 CSAWRGTGGTGNQPQHF
TRBJ1-1 TRBV6-1 14 CASRLRGDYTEAFF
TRBJ2-7 TRBV27 16 CASSPPPIRGYYEQYF
TRBJ2-1 TRBV6-1 16 CASSERSNGARNEQFF
TRBJ2-3 TRBV7-9 16 CASSFLLAGGTDTQYF
TRBJ1-5 TRBV28 11 CASTKNQPQHF
TRBJ2-7 TRBV6-1 14 CASSIGHPRDEQYF
TRBJ2-5 TRBV5-1 16 CASSLVSGGNQETQYF
TRBJ2-6 TRBV20-1 14 CSAREGAGANVLTF
TRBJ1-1 TRBV20-1 15 CSAREEGALNTEAFF
TRBJ2-3 TRBV4-2 16 CASSRLVAGGTDTQYF
TRBJ1-2 TRBV7-2 15 CASSFMAGGNYGYTF
TRBJ2-7 TRBV27 17 CASSRPGLAGGPHEQYF
TRBJ2-5 TRBV7-2 16 CASSRGTGRGGETQYF
TRBJ2-5 TRBV6-1 14 CASSAGLVLETQYF
TRBJ1-5 TRBV2 15 CASRGDQGNNQPQHF
TRBJ1-3 TRBV20-1 15 CSARDRRTGGNTIYF
TRBJ1-1 TRBV19 13 CASSKTLNTEAFF
TRBJ1-1 TRBV30 13 CAWRYDRGSEAFF
TRBJ1-1 TRBV27 13 CASRMIQGSGAFF
TRBJ2-2 TRBV7-2 13 CASSLTRAGELFF
TRBJ1-5 TRBV20-1 15 CSARARDRSNQPQHF
TRBJ1-1 TRBV12-3/TRBV12-4 15 CASSLGQGMNTEAFF
TRBJ2-4 TRBV27 14 CASSPENRADIQYF
TRBJ2-1 TRBV28 13 CASSFTGKDEQFF
TRBJ1-5 TRBV19 14 CASGGTGVGQPQHF